Below, 10 T cell receptor beta chains from the same sample are listed, as sequenced in a study of molecular identifiers for immune sequencing clone quantification. TCRdb redid the calling of the PCR reads with MiXCR, one entry per CDR3 protein. The sample includes around 89,000 distinct CDR3 sequences, 15% to 20% seen only once; the top ten take roughly 0.93%. The sample was naive CD8+ T cells from blood, with Jurkat cell RNA spiked in. Stated subset: FACS-sorted CD8+CD4-CCR7+CD45RA+ naive T cells. The origin of the receptors is a human donor in good health. Some libraries in this study had Jurkat cell RNA spiked in.

The table lists this clonotype with many counts. DNA for the CDR3: TGCGCCAGCAGTCTCGACGAGTACCAAGAGACCCAGTACTTC. Its translation is CASSLDEYQETQYF. The rearrangement links TRBV23-1 to TRBJ2-5; no definite D call. TRBV23-1 belongs to the ORF category, with a function that is uncertain. V lost 4 bases and J 0 bases, leaving 9 bases between the germline ends. The CDR3 totals 14 residues.

Note on this clonotype: A much bigger clone sits one base away, suggesting this may be a read error. The chain joins TRBV9 to TRBJ2-3; a possible D gene is TRBD1 (6 bases). This CDR3 contains 13 residues. Germline V gene data show CDR1 as SGDLS and CDR2 as YYNGEE. CDR3 protein: CASEDRRTDAQYF. Here the CDR3 DNA reads TGTGCCAGCGAAGACAGGAGGACAGATGCGCAGTATTTT.

There are many counts of this clonotype. The chain combines TRBV5-1 with TRBJ1-1; a weak D match, TRBD1 (5 bases). Germline CDR1 is SGHRS and CDR2 is YFSETQ. V lost 4 bases, J lost 1 base, and 14 bases lay in between. The length of the CDR3 is 15 residues. The CDR3 sequence is CASSAVEGPNTEAFF. The CDR3 DNA reads as TGCGCCAGCAGCGCTGTGGAGGGGCCGAACACTGAAGCTTTCTTT.

In its sample, this clonotype was seen many times. The CDR3 sequence is CAWSPGRVNYGYTF. CDR3 nucleotides: TGTGCCTGGAGTCCGGGACGGGTTAACTATGGCTACACCTTC. This sequence joins TRBV30 and TRBJ1-2, with D possibly being TRBD1 (5 bases). Trimming removed 2 bases at V and 1 base at J, with 11 bases between. This CDR3 region has 14 residues. Germline loops: CDR1 GTSNPN, CDR2 SVGIG (reference sequence).

The CDR3 region is CASSRRETNEQYF. The CDR3 coding sequence is TGCGCCAGCAGCAGGAGAGAGACGAACGAGCAGTACTTC. The V call is TRBV5-1, the J call TRBJ2-7; no clear D. CDR1 and CDR2 from the germline V gene are SGHRS and YFSETQ. The CDR3 spans 13 residues. V shed 4 bases and J shed 5 bases, with 13 bases lying between them.

Ten or more counts support this clonotype. The rearrangement links TRBV20-1 to TRBJ1-1; perhaps TRBD1 as D (5 bases). The CDR3 contains 13 residues. Germline assignment: CDR1 DFQATT and CDR2 SNEGSKA (reference sequence). Between the trimmed V and J ends, which lost 2 bases and 7 bases, there was a span of 14 bases. DNA of the CDR3: TGCAGTGCTAGAACATCAGGGTATGGTGAAGCTTTCTTT. Residues: CSARTSGYGEAFF.

This clonotype was found many times. The CDR3 region is CASSLETGLGTEAFF. CDR3 DNA sequence: TGCGCCAGCAGCCTGGAGACAGGTCTGGGAACTGAAGCTTTCTTT. This chain uses TRBV4-3 with TRBJ1-1; a weak D match, TRBD1 (6 bases). Germline CDR1 reads LGHNA; CDR2 reads YSLEER. The CDR3 is 15 amino acids. V was clipped by 4 bases and J by 5 bases, with 17 bases between them.

This clonotype was counted a few times. The chain has TRBV7-9 and TRBJ2-7; tentatively, D is TRBD1 or TRBD2 (5 bases each). CDR3 length: 17 residues. Per germline, CDR1 SEHNR and CDR2 FQNEAQ (reference sequence). Between the trimmed V and J ends, which lost 4 bases and 1 base, there was a span of 20 bases. The CDR3 sequence is CASSWGLVEDTSYEQYF. CDR3 sequence (DNA): TGTGCCAGCAGCTGGGGGTTGGTGGAGGACACTTCCTACGAGCAGTACTTC.

This chain joins TRBV30 and TRBJ2-7; TRBD1 is a possible D gene (6 bases). The CDR3 contains 13 residues. V was clipped by 8 bases and J by 0 bases, with 14 bases between them. Germline V gene lookup returns CDR1 GTSNPN and CDR2 SVGIG (reference sequence). CDR3 nucleotides: TGTGCCGGACAGCAGGGGAACTCCTACGAGCAGTACTTC. It encodes CAGQQGNSYEQYF.

On this clonotype itself: The junction differs from germline at one of its ends, possibly a read error. This chain links TRBV30 with TRBJ2-7; TRBD1 might be the D (6 bases). Germline V lookup: CDR1 GTSNPN, CDR2 SVGIG (reference sequence). The CDR3 length is 15 residues. CDR3 DNA: TGTGCCTGGGGCGCCGGCCAGGGGTACCTGTACGAGCAGTGCTTC. As protein: CAWGAGQGYLYEQCF.